What follows describes a single T cell receptor (beta chain). The data originate from a study of beta chain features in type 1 diabetes. The V gene lost 0 bases and the J gene lost 6 bases, with 13 bases spanning the gap. The germline CDR1 and CDR2 sequences are SGHRS and YFSETQ. The CDR3 sequence is 14 residues long. Expressed TCRB transcripts were sequenced because the entire RNA isolate underwent reverse transcription. The assay was immunoSEQ multiplex PCR, and TCRdb's table has in-frame clones only and misses some. The sample has roughly 400,000 clones; around 13% are singletons. Based on CD45RO/CCR7/CD25/CD127/CD95/CD27, CD4+ regulatory, stem cell-like memory, naive and central memory cells were sorted.

Input material: naive CD4+ T cells from blood. The V and J genes are TRBV5-1 and TRBJ2-7; possible D gene TRBD1, 6 bases. The sequence derives from a man aged 25-45 years in good health. The CDR3 protein is CASSLVQGASEQYF. The CDR3, as DNA: TGCGCCAGCAGCTTGGTACAGGGAGCATCCGAGCAGTACTTC.